Following are 26 T cell receptor beta chains from one sample sequenced in a study of T cell responses to AZD1222 COVID-19 vaccine. The method was immunoSEQ multiplex PCR; TCRdb's version includes in-frame clones alone and lacks a portion of them. This sample carries 150,000 to 160,000 clones, around 85% of them seen once, and the ten largest clones take over 6%. The sample was peripheral blood, taken after recovery from COVID-19. Receptors were obtained from an adult who had recovered from COVID-19.

This chain links TRBV3-1 (or the pseudogene TRBV3-2) with TRBJ2-5; D is uncertain. V shed 3 bases and J shed 3 bases, with 14 bases lying between them. CDR1 is LGHDT and CDR2 is YNNKEL in the germline V gene (reference sequence). This CDR3 has 15 residues. Here the CDR3 DNA reads TGTGCCAGCAGCCAGCCTCCCCCGGTGGAAGAGACCCAGTACTTC. Its translation is CASSQPPPVEETQYF.

The chain employs TRBV18 and TRBJ2-3; unclear D gene. Trimming left V 3 bases short and J 0 bases short, with 4 bases between. Germline assignment: CDR1 KGHSH and CDR2 LQKENI. This CDR3 has 13 residues. This chain's CDR3 is CASSPTSTDTQYF. The CDR3 DNA sequence: TGTGCCAGCTCACCGACTAGCACAGATACGCAGTATTTT.

With respect to this clone: This sample also contains other DNA sequences that code for the same CDR3. The rearrangement uses TRBV28 and TRBJ1-2, with unresolved D. CDR3 size: 12 residues. Germline assignment: CDR1 MDHEN and CDR2 SYDVKM. V was clipped by 6 bases and J by 1 base, with 6 bases between them. This chain's CDR3 is CASSSVNYGYTF. As DNA, the CDR3 is TGTGCCAGCAGCTCCGTTAACTATGGCTACACCTTC.

This chain connects TRBV2 to TRBJ2-7; 7 nucleotides agree with TRBD2. CDR1 and CDR2 from the germline V gene are SNHLY and FYNNEI. Losses at the gene ends were 3 bases for V and 6 bases for J; bases not matched to a gene: 8. The CDR3 sequence is 14 residues long. In nucleotides, the CDR3 is TGTGCCAGCAGTGATTTTTCCGGGGAGGGCGAGCAGTACTTC. Translation gives CASSDFSGEGEQYF.

This clone was detected once. The chain employs TRBV19 and TRBJ1-2; D is unclear. Trimming pared 5 bases from V and 4 bases from J, leaving 11 bases between. This CDR3 spans 13 amino acids. Germline V lookup: CDR1 LNHDA, CDR2 SQIVND (reference sequence). The DNA of the CDR3 is TGTGCCAGTAGTGTGGAACGCGGCTATGGCTACACCTTC. It yields the protein CASSVERGYGYTF. The entire variable domain, with the rest obtained from reference TRBV19 and TRBJ1-2, is as follows: DGGITQSPKYLFRKEGQNVTLSCEQNLNHDAMYWYRQDPGQGLRLIYYSQIVNDFQKGDIAEGYSVSREKKESFPLTVTSAQKNPTAFYLCASSVERGYGYTFGSGTRLTVV.

This chain joins TRBV5-8 and TRBJ2-2; D is possibly TRBD1 (6 bases). Germline V lookup: CDR1 SGHTS, CDR2 YDEGEE. This CDR3 is built from 15 residues. Trimming left V 2 bases short and J 3 bases short, with 11 bases between. CDR3 loop: CASSLPGQDTGELFF. The DNA of the CDR3 is TGTGCCAGCAGCTTACCGGGACAAGACACCGGGGAGCTGTTTTTT.

The rearrangement uses TRBV7-3 and TRBJ2-1, with a possible D match to TRBD2 (5 bases). The V gene's germline CDR1 is SGHTA and CDR2 FQGTGA. V gave up 5 bases and J gave up 4 bases, with 9 bases separating them. CDR3 length: 13 amino acids. The CDR3 reads CASSPTSYNEQFF. In DNA form, the CDR3 reads TGTGCCAGCAGCCCCACTAGTTACAATGAGCAGTTCTTC.

The chain uses TRBV4-2 and TRBJ1-1; the D gene is possibly TRBD1 (5 bases). The CDR3 consists of 15 residues. Trimming pared 0 bases from V and 3 bases from J, leaving 11 bases between. CDR1 LGHNA and CDR2 YNFKEQ come from the germline V gene. The CDR3, as DNA: TGTGCCAGCAGCCAAGAGAGCGGGGCGGACACTGAAGCTTTCTTT. This encodes CASSQESGADTEAFF.

This clone was seen more than once but under ten times. V gene TRBV11-2 combines with J gene TRBJ1-1; 8 bases agree with TRBD1. The J segment lost 1 base and the V segment lost 4 bases, leaving 5 bases of the junction unmatched. The CDR3 is 15 residues long. Germline loops: CDR1 SGHAT, CDR2 FQNNGV. The CDR3 reads CASSSVGQGNTEAFF. The CDR3 DNA reads TGTGCCAGCAGCTCGGTTGGACAGGGGAACACTGAAGCTTTCTTT.

V usage is TRBV15 and J usage is TRBJ1-2; no reliable D call. CDR3 length: 13 amino acids. Trimming took off 1 base at V and 4 bases at J, with 7 bases between the two ends. Germline values: CDR1 LNHNV, CDR2 YYDKDF (reference sequence). The CDR3 protein is CATSRVFPYGYTF. CDR3 in DNA: TGTGCCACCAGCAGAGTGTTCCCCTATGGCTACACCTTC.

This clone appeared once. The chain joins TRBV19 to TRBJ1-5, with 8 bases lining up with TRBD1. This CDR3 is built from 14 residues. The V gene's germline CDR1 is LNHDA and CDR2 SQIVND (reference sequence). V gave up 5 bases and J gave up 7 bases; unmatched junction bases: 7. CDR3 region: CASSPQGVRQPQHF. CDR3 nucleotides: TGTGCCAGTAGTCCACAGGGGGTTAGACAGCCCCAGCATTTT.

V usage is TRBV6-5 and J usage is TRBJ1-2, with D perhaps TRBD1 (6 bases). The CDR3 length is 13 residues. Germline loops: CDR1 MNHEY, CDR2 SVGAGI. Between the trimmed V and J ends, which lost 4 bases and 12 bases, there was a span of 18 bases. The CDR3 bases are TGTGCCAGCAGTTCAAGTGGGTTGAGGGGGGACACCTTC. Translated: CASSSSGLRGDTF.

J is TRBJ1-5 and V is TRBV5-8; the D gene is possibly TRBD1 (6 bases). The CDR3 consists of 15 residues. Germline V gives CDR1 SGHTS, CDR2 YDEGEE. Deletions cut 0 bases from V and 5 bases from J, with 12 bases between. Written as DNA, the CDR3 is TGTGCCAGCAGCTTGGGGGTGACAGGAGATCAGCCCCAGCATTTT. Protein sequence: CASSLGVTGDQPQHF.

The V gene is TRBV5-8, the J gene TRBJ2-5; D possibly corresponds to TRBD2 (5 bases). V was clipped by 0 bases and J by 1 base, with 10 bases between them. Germline values: CDR1 SGHTS, CDR2 YDEGEE. The length of the CDR3 is 15 residues. CDR3 in amino acids: CASSLAGVGQETQYF. The CDR3 DNA follows: TGTGCCAGCAGCTTGGCCGGGGTCGGCCAAGAGACCCAGTACTTC.

The chain has TRBV29-1 and TRBJ2-3; no firm D call. The V end lost 4 bases, the J end lost 2 bases, and 13 bases lay between the germline ends. CDR3 length: 14 amino acids. Germline V gene sequence: CDR1 SQVTM, CDR2 ANQGSEA. In nucleotides, the CDR3 is TGCAGCGTTGGGCGAAAGTTGATCACAGATACGCAGTATTTT. It specifies CSVGRKLITDTQYF.

V is TRBV6-1 and J is TRBJ2-7, with TRBD1 matching 8 bases. V was clipped by 6 bases and J by 7 bases; unmatched bases: 5. Germline lookup yields CDR1 MNHNS and CDR2 SASEGT. This CDR3 contains 12 residues. CDR3 sequence (DNA): TGTGCCAGCAGACCTCAGGGGGCGGAGCAGTACTTC. This translates into CASRPQGAEQYF.

This chain connects TRBV19 to TRBJ1-1; no definite D call. Germline V CDR1 and CDR2: LNHDA, SQIVND (reference sequence). This CDR3 has 16 amino acids. Trimming removed 4 bases from V and 4 bases from J, with 19 bases in between. CDR3 nucleotide sequence: TGTGCCAGTAGTACCGGCCATAGGGCATGGATCACTGAAGCTTTCTTT. It translates to CASSTGHRAWITEAFF.

The chain uses TRBV4-3 and TRBJ2-2; no reliable D call. Deletions cut 4 bases from V and 4 bases from J, with 16 bases between. Germline loops: CDR1 LGHNA, CDR2 YSLEER. The CDR3 is made up of 16 amino acids. CDR3 bases: TGCGCCAGCAGCCCATCCCACCCTAGGGCCACCGGGGAGCTGTTTTTT. Translating it yields CASSPSHPRATGELFF.

This clone came up once. V is TRBV10-2 and J is TRBJ1-5, with D unclear. The V gene lost 0 bases and the J gene lost 4 bases, with 10 bases spanning the gap. The CDR3 totals 15 residues. Germline CDR1 WSHSY, CDR2 SAAADI. The CDR3, as DNA: TGCGCCAGCAGTGAGTCGGCAGGATCAAATCAGCCCCAGCATTTT. The encoded protein is CASSESAGSNQPQHF.

The chain uses TRBV12-3 or TRBV12-4 and TRBJ1-5; 7 positions match TRBD1. Losses at the gene ends were 3 bases for V and 5 bases for J; bases not matched to a gene: 1. This CDR3 comprises 13 residues. The CDR3: CASSFTGDQPQHF. The CDR3 nucleotides read TGTGCCAGCAGTTTTACAGGGGATCAGCCCCAGCATTTT.

J is TRBJ2-7 and V is TRBV28; D call uncertain. CDR1 and CDR2 from the germline V gene are MDHEN and SYDVKM. V lost 3 bases to trimming and J lost 6 bases, with 15 bases between them. This CDR3 region has 14 residues. The CDR3 protein is CASSFFTPLPEQYF. The CDR3 nucleotides are TGTGCCAGCAGTTTCTTTACCCCCCTCCCCGAGCAGTACTTC.

The chain employs TRBV7-9 and TRBJ1-1; 7 bases are a match to TRBD1. This CDR3 comprises 16 residues. Germline V lookup: CDR1 SEHNR, CDR2 FQNEAQ (reference sequence). The junction had 11 bases not matched to a gene; V was cut back by 5 bases and J by 2 bases. The CDR3 sequence is CASSPSGQGVNTEAFF. CDR3 nucleotide sequence: TGTGCCAGCAGCCCATCCGGGCAGGGGGTCAACACTGAAGCTTTCTTT.

V and J are TRBV7-2 and TRBJ1-3; no definite D call. Per germline, CDR1 SGHTA and CDR2 FQGNSA. The CDR3 contains 15 residues. With 5 bases removed from V and 2 bases from J, the gap between germline ends came to 13 bases. The CDR3 DNA reads as TGTGCCAGCAGCCCACTCGGGGAGACTGGAAACACCATATATTTT. This translates into CASSPLGETGNTIYF. The variable domain in full, completed from reference TRBV7-2 and TRBJ1-3, reads GAGVSQSPSNKVTEKGKDVELRCDPISGHTALYWYRQSLGQGLEFLIYFQGNSAPDKSGLPSDRFSAERTGGSVSTLTIQRTQQEDSAVYLCASSPLGETGNTIYFGEGSWLTVV.

This chain joins TRBV29-1 and TRBJ2-1, with TRBD1 as a possible D gene (6 bases). CDR3 length: 14 residues. The germline gives CDR1 SQVTM, CDR2 ANQGSEA. V shed 5 bases and J shed 7 bases, with 18 bases lying between them. The CDR3, as DNA: TGCAGCGTTCTGTCCTCAGGGGAGTGGAATGAGCAGTTCTTC. It yields the protein CSVLSSGEWNEQFF.

The chain combines TRBV20-1 with TRBJ2-1, with D possibly being TRBD1 (6 bases). The CDR3 is made up of 15 amino acids. V was pared by 3 bases and J by 0 bases, with 12 bases between. Germline CDR1 is DFQATT and CDR2 is SNEGSKA (reference sequence). In nucleotides, the CDR3 is TGCAGTGCTAGTCGCAGGGGCGACTCCTACAATGAGCAGTTCTTC. It yields the protein CSASRRGDSYNEQFF.

V gene TRBV4-3 combines with J gene TRBJ1-5, with D unclear. The CDR3 covers 14 residues. V lost 1 base, J lost 12 bases, and 16 bases lay in between. Germline V gene lookup returns CDR1 LGHNA and CDR2 YSLEER. This CDR3 is CASSQGATGVGQHF. Written as DNA, the CDR3 is TGCGCCAGCAGCCAAGGGGCCACCGGAGTGGGCCAGCATTTT.